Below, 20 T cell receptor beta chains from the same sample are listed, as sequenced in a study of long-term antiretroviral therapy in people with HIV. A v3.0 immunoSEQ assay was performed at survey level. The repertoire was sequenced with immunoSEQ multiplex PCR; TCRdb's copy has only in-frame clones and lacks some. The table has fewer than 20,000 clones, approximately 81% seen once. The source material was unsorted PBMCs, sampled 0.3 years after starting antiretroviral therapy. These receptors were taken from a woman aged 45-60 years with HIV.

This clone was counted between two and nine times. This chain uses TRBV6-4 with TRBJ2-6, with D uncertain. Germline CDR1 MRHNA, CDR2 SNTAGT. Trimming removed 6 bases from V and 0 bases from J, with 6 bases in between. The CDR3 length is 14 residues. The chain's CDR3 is CASRQHSGANVLTF. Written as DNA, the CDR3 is TGTGCCAGCAGACAGCACTCTGGGGCCAACGTCCTGACTTTC.

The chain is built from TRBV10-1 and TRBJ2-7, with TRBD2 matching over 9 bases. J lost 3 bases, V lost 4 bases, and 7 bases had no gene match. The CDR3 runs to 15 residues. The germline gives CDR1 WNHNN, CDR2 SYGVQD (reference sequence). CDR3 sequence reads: CASSAGQRGDYEQYF. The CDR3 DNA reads TGCGCCAGCAGTGCCGGGCAGCGGGGGGACTACGAGCAGTACTTC.

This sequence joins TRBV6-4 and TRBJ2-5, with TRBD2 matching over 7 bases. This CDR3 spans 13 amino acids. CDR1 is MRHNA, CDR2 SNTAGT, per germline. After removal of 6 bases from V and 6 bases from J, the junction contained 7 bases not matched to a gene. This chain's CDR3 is CASRERGGKTQYF. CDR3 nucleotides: TGTGCCAGCAGGGAGCGGGGAGGAAAGACCCAGTACTTC.

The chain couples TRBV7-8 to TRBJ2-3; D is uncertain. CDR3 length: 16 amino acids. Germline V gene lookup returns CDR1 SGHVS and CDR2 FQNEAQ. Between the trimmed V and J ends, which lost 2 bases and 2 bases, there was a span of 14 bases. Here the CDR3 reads CASSLFWGTNTDTQYF. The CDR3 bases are TGTGCCAGCAGCTTATTTTGGGGTACCAACACAGATACGCAGTATTTT. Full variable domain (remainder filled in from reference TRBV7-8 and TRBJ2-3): GAGVSQSPRYKVAKRGQDVALRCDPISGHVSLFWYQQALGQGPEFLTYFQNEAQLDKSGLPSDRFFAERPEGSVSTLKIQRTQQEDSAVYLCASSLFWGTNTDTQYFGPGTRLTVL.

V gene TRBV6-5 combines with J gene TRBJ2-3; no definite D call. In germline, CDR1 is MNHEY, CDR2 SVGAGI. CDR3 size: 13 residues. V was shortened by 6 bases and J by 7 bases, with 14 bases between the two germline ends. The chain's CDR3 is CASRPALGNTQYF. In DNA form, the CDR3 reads TGTGCCAGCAGGCCGGCCTTGGGAAATACGCAGTATTTT.

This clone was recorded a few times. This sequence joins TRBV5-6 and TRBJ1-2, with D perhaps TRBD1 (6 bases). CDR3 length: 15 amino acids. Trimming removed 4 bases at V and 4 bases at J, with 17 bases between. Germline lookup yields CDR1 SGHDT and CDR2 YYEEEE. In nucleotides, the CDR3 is TGTGCCAGCAGCCCACGACAGGAGTTCATCTATGGCTACACCTTC. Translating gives CASSPRQEFIYGYTF.

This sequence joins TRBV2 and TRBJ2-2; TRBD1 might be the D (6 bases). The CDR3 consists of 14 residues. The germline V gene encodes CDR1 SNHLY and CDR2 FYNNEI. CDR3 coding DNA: TGTGTCTCACAAGGACAGACGAACACCGGGGAGCTGTTTTTT. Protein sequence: CVSQGQTNTGELFF.

The CDR3 is CASSLQQPLTYEQYV. CDR3 DNA: TGTGCCAGCAGCTTACAACAGCCTCTGACCTACGAGCAGTACGTC. This chain connects TRBV11-3 to TRBJ2-7; D is unclear. From germline, CDR1 is SGHNT and CDR2 YENEEA. Trimming pared 2 bases from V and 2 bases from J, leaving 13 bases between. This CDR3 is 15 amino acids long.

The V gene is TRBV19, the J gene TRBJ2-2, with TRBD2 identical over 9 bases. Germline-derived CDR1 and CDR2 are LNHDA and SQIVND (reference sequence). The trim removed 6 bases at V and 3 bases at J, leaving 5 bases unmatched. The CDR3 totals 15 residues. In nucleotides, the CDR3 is TGTGCCAGTAGAGAGGCGGGGGGGCACACCGGGGAGCTGTTTTTT. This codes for CASREAGGHTGELFF.

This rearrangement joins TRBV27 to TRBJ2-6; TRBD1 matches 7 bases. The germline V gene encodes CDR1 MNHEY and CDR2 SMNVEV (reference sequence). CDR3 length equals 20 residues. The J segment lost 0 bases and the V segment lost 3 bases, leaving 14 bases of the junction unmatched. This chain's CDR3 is CASSFYKSGQRFSGANVLTF. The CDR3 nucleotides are TGTGCCAGCAGTTTCTACAAATCGGGACAGCGCTTCTCTGGGGCCAACGTCCTGACTTTC.

DNA for the CDR3: TGTGCCAGCAGTGAAGGGGGGACACCATCCACCGAGCAGTACTTC. Translated: CASSEGGTPSTEQYF. The rearrangement links TRBV2 to TRBJ2-7; D might be TRBD1 (6 bases). The germline V and J ends were trimmed by 1 base and 6 bases, with 16 bases remaining between them. The CDR3 covers 15 residues. CDR1 is SNHLY, CDR2 FYNNEI, per germline.

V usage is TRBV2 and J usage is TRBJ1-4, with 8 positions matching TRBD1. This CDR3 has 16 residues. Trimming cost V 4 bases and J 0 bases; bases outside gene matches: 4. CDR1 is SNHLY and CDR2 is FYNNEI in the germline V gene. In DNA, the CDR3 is TGTGCCAGCAGTGGAGGACAGGGTTCAACTAATGAAAAACTGTTTTTT. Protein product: CASSGGQGSTNEKLFF.

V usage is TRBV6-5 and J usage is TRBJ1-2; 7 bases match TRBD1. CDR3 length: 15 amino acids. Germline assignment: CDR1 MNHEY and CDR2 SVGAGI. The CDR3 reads CASGVRAGGSSGYTF. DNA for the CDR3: TGTGCAAGCGGCGTGAGGGCAGGGGGGAGCAGTGGCTACACCTTC.

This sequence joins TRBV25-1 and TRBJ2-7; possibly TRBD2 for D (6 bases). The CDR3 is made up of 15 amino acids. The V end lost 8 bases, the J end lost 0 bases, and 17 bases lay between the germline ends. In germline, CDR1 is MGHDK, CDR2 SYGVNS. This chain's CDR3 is CASGGSYTVSYEQYV. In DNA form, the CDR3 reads TGTGCCAGCGGGGGGTCATACACGGTCTCCTACGAGCAGTACGTC.

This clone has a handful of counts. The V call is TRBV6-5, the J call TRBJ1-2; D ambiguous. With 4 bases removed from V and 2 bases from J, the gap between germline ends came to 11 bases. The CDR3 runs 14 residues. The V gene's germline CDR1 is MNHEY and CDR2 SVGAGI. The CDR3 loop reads CASSSGRVNYGYTF. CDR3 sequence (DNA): TGTGCCAGCAGTTCCGGAAGGGTGAACTATGGCTACACCTTC.

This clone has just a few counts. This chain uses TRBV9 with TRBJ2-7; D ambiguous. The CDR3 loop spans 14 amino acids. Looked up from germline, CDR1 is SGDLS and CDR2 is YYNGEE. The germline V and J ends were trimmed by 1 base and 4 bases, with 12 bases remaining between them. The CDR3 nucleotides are TGTGCCAGCAGCGTACGTCAGAGGTTTTACGAGCAGTACGTC. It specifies CASSVRQRFYEQYV.

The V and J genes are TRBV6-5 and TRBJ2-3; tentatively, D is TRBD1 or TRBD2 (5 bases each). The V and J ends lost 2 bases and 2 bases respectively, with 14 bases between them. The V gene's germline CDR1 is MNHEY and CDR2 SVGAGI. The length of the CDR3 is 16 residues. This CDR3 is CASSYATGTLTDTQYF. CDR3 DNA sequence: TGTGCCAGCAGTTACGCTACCGGGACCCTCACAGATACGCAGTATTTT.

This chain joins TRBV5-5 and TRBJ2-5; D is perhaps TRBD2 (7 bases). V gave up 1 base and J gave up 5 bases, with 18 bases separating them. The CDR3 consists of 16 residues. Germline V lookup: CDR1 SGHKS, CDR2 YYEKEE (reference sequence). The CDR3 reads CASSLSLRGRDETQYF. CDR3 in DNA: TGTGCCAGCAGCTTGTCATTGCGGGGGCGGGATGAGACCCAGTACTTC.

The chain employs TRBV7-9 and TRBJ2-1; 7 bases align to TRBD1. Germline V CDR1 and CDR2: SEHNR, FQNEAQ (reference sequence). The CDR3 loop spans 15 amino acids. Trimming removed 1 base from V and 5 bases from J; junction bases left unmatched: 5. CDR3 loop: CASSLEGQGDNEQFF. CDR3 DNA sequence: TGTGCCAGCAGCTTAGAGGGCCAGGGGGACAATGAGCAGTTCTTC. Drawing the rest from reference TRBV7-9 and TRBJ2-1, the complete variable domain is DTGVSQNPRHKITKRGQNVTFRCDPISEHNRLYWYRQTLGQGPEFLTYFQNEAQLEKSRLLSDRFSAERPKGSFSTLEIQRTEQGDSAMYLCASSLEGQGDNEQFFGPGTRLTVL.

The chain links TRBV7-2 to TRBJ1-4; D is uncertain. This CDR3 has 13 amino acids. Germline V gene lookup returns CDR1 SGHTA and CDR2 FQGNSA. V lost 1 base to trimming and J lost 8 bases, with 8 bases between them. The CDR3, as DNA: TGTGCCAGCAGCTTAGAGTCATGGGAAAAACTGTTTTTT. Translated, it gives CASSLESWEKLFF.